This T cell receptor beta chain came from a study of blood T cell repertoires in COVID-19. The overall study: Italy, Spain and the United States were the sources of the convalescent and acute COVID-19 samples. Sample material is recorded as cDNA or gDNA derived from T cells, B-cell-depleted T cells, or PBMCs.

On this clone itself: Other DNA sequences in this sample translate to the same CDR3.

The table came from immunoSEQ multiplex PCR; TCRdb's copy has only in-frame clones and leaves some out. The sample lists a few hundred thousand clones, 87% occurring once. Recovered Cohort 3 donors showed two negative PCRs, clearance, or symptom resolution. CDR1 is SNHLY and CDR2 is FYNNEI in the germline V gene. V lost 4 bases, J lost 7 bases, and 11 bases lay in between. The CDR3 loop spans 14 amino acids. The clonotype was recovered from a woman in her forties who had recovered from COVID-19. The chain links TRBV2 to TRBJ1-6; D may be TRBD1 (5 bases). Specimen: PBMCs or T cells enriched from blood (not recorded which). The CDR3 sequence is CASSGQGSNSPLHF. The CDR3 nucleotides are TGTGCCAGCAGTGGCCAGGGTTCCAATTCACCCCTCCACTTT. The full variable domain, completed using reference TRBV2 and TRBJ1-6, is EPEVTQTPSHQVTQMGQEVILRCVPISNHLYFYWYRQILGQKVEFLVSFYNNEISEKSEIFDDQFSVERPDGSNFTLKIRSTKLEDSAMYFCASSGQGSNSPLHFGNGTRLTVT.